Below, one TCR beta chain is given with its context. What it binds is unknown. The sample originates from a study of radiotherapy plus CTLA-4 blockade in lung cancer. Points from the study as a whole: Interferon-beta and early blood T cell clone dynamics reportedly predicted response best. Among blood TCR repertoires after radiotherapy plus ipilimumab, tumor-derived clones expanded.

The germline CDR1 and CDR2 sequences are SGHTA and FQGNSA. The CDR3 has 15 amino acids. V was shortened by 0 bases and J by 8 bases, with 13 bases between the two germline ends. Profiling relied on immunoSEQ multiplex PCR, and the TCRdb table lists in-frame clones only, not all of them. The table has about 46,000 clones, around 79% seen once. Ipilimumab CTLA-4 blockade and focal radiation were given to patients with chemo-refractory metastatic non-small-cell lung cancer. The sequence derives from a human donor with non-small cell lung cancer who had a complete response to radiotherapy plus ipilimumab. This chain connects TRBV7-2 to TRBJ1-4, with a possible D match to TRBD1 (5 bases). Sequencing used peripheral blood, obtained from a patient treated with radiotherapy plus ipilimumab. CDR3 sequence: CASSLAAGRGEKLFF. DNA of the CDR3: TGTGCCAGCAGCTTAGCGGCAGGGCGGGGGGAAAAACTGTTTTTT.